This T cell receptor (beta chain) was recorded in a study of response to subunit inactivated influenza vaccine. Notes on the study in general: T cells newly recruited by each seasonal influenza vaccination are few, the authors suggested.

TCRdb re-called the RT-PCR reads with MiXCR, one entry per CDR3 protein. Here the sample spans approximately 530,000 distinct CDR3 sequences, more than 7% being singletons. The table lists this clonotype with many counts. The antigen is unknown. The germline gives CDR1 SQVTM, CDR2 ANQGSEA. V dropped 5 bases and J dropped 5 bases, with 15 bases sitting between them. The CDR3 has 14 residues. The origin of this receptor is a man between 50 and 69 years old who received an inactivated influenza vaccine. This specimen was PBMCs from blood, taken around 25 months after vaccination. This chain joins TRBV29-1 and TRBJ1-4, with D possibly being TRBD1 (6 bases). This chain's CDR3 is CSVTDSSLNEKLFF. In DNA, the CDR3 is TGCAGCGTTACGGACAGCTCTCTCAATGAAAAACTGTTTTTT.